This T cell receptor (beta chain) was obtained from a study of radiotherapy plus CTLA-4 blockade in lung cancer. For the study at large: Patients showed objective responses in roughly 19% of cases and disease control in approximately 28%. General study results and limits: In blood, after radiotherapy plus ipilimumab, tumor-derived TCR clones expanded. Reportedly, early blood T cell clone dynamics best predicted response, with interferon-beta.

The data were produced by immunoSEQ multiplex PCR, yet TCRdb's version contains in-frame clones alone and is incomplete. The sample carries about 95,000 clones, roughly 80% recorded once. Each patient with chemo-refractory metastatic non-small-cell lung cancer was treated with focal radiation plus CTLA-4 blockade using ipilimumab. This CDR3 is 13 amino acids long. The germline V and J ends were trimmed by 3 bases and 6 bases, with 9 bases remaining between them. Germline CDR1 KGHSH, CDR2 LQKENI. Concerning this clone itself: As yet, its antigen is unknown.

The clonotype comes from a human donor with non-small cell lung cancer who had stable disease on radiotherapy plus ipilimumab. Specimen: peripheral blood, collected from a patient treated with radiotherapy plus ipilimumab. The V gene is TRBV18, the J gene TRBJ2-1; D is uncertain. DNA of the CDR3: TGTGCCAGCTCACCCCCTCCGACCAATGAGCAGTTCTTC. It codes for CASSPPPTNEQFF.